This is a list of T cell receptor beta chains from one sample in a study of blood T cell repertoires in COVID-19. Assay used: immunoSEQ multiplex PCR; TCRdb lists only in-frame clones, some missing. The data hold hundreds of thousands of clones, with around 90% observed a single time. The material sequenced was peripheral blood. The receptor source for this set is a man older than 75 with acute or convalescent COVID-19. The CDR3 runs from the conserved cysteine through the conserved F or W. A D gene is named only where the DNA matches it firmly.

>.|TRBJ2-2|TRBV3-1/TRBV3-2
CASRGAQNTGELFF
>TRBD1|TRBJ1-4|TRBV10-3
CAISKTGTNEKLFF
>.|TRBJ2-5|TRBV19
CASSLARRAGETQYF
>.|TRBJ1-1|TRBV19
CASTTLWGGTPAAEAFF
>TRBD1|TRBJ1-2|TRBV28
CASSIGQGKYGYTF
>.|TRBJ1-6|TRBV6-5
CASSYSIRINSPLHF
>TRBD1|TRBJ1-2|TRBV4-3
CASSQDSGQSFGYTF
>.|TRBJ2-3|TRBV4-3
CASSQDSRTDTQYF
>.|TRBJ1-2|TRBV7-2
CASSLYRVGYGYTF
>TRBD1|TRBJ1-4|TRBV28
CASSKQGVKEKLFF
>.|TRBJ1-6|TRBV19
CASSPGGRSPLHF
>TRBD2|TRBJ2-5|TRBV9
CASSVAPGLAAPSQYF
>.|TRBJ2-1|TRBV4-2
CASSLAREQFF
>.|TRBJ1-2|TRBV7-3
CASSLNGGNYGYTF
>.|TRBJ1-5|TRBV19
CASSIDTYQPQHF
>TRBD2|TRBJ2-7|TRBV20-1
CSASASGFYEQYF
>TRBD1|TRBJ1-4|TRBV5-1
CASSLLAGGNEKLFF
>.|TRBJ1-1|TRBV5-1
CASSRGAEAFF
>TRBD1|TRBJ2-1|TRBV19
CASQAGQGPNNEQFF
>.|TRBJ2-7|TRBV7-9
CASSLGAHEQYF
>.|TRBJ1-5|TRBV6-2/TRBV6-3
CASSYSKAGVADLEPQHF
>.|TRBJ2-2|TRBV18
CASSSTGLLNTGELFF
>TRBD1|TRBJ1-1|TRBV6-1
CASSENIRGTTEAFF
>.|TRBJ2-1|TRBV7-2
CASSLGLNNEQFF
>TRBD1|TRBJ1-4|TRBV6-5
CASRRQGANEKLFF
>TRBD2|TRBJ2-1|TRBV6-4
CASSDFTQTSGKFNEQFF
>.|TRBJ1-3|TRBV6-1
CASSEAFGQTWEGNTIYF
>TRBD1|TRBJ2-7|TRBV5-4
CASRSDRATFYEQYF
>TRBD1|TRBJ1-2|TRBV6-2/TRBV6-3
CASSAAGTVYGYTF
>.|TRBJ2-1|TRBV5-5
CASSLAGAGSNEQFF
>TRBD1|TRBJ1-1|TRBV19
CASSPRTGMNTEAFF
>TRBD1|TRBJ1-5|TRBV27
CASSRGTGVSQPQHF
>.|TRBJ2-3|TRBV6-5
CASRLLARRADTQYF
>TRBD1|TRBJ2-7|TRBV19
CASSTGGGYEQYF
>.|TRBJ2-7|TRBV6-2/TRBV6-3
CASSWLQGSYSYEQYF
>.|TRBJ1-5|TRBV16
CASSQYRGNQPQHF
>TRBD2|TRBJ2-7|TRBV6-5
CASSTGGRRAEQYF
>.|TRBJ2-1|TRBV2
CASRRRGSYNEQFF
>TRBD2|TRBJ2-7|TRBV7-2
CASSLQAGGPYEQYF
>.|TRBJ1-5|TRBV28
CASSGTMGQLQHF
>.|TRBJ2-3|TRBV18
CASSPTQGADTQYF
>TRBD2|TRBJ2-1|TRBV18
CASSTGLANEQFF
>TRBD2|TRBJ2-5|TRBV5-1
CASSGGTTQETQYF
>.|TRBJ1-3|TRBV5-1
CASSMGDTRSGNTIYF
>TRBD1|TRBJ1-2|TRBV29-1
CSVVDRINGYTF
>.|TRBJ1-1|TRBV29-1
CSVELPGPGGTEAFF
>TRBD1|TRBJ1-5|TRBV18
CASSPAGGRSNQPQHF
>.|TRBJ1-1|TRBV5-1
CASSGQAGPEAFF
>.|TRBJ1-5|TRBV6-5
CASRVTGSNQPQHF
>.|TRBJ2-1|TRBV19
CASKGNRVGNEQFF
>.|TRBJ1-3|TRBV19
CASSVDISGNTIYF
>.|TRBJ2-7|TRBV12-3/TRBV12-4
CASSRDTGYEQYF
>TRBD1|TRBJ2-7|TRBV7-2
CASSPDTGGRQYF